This T cell receptor (beta chain) was captured in a study of T-cell memory formation after mild COVID-19. General study findings and limits: Some SARS-CoV-2-responding clones were already detected in memory before infection. A second wave expanding day 15 to 37 was CD4+-biased; contracting clones were balanced.

The CDR3 is 17 amino acids. J was trimmed by 4 bases and V by 6 bases; bases with no gene match: 13. The V gene's germline CDR1 is SGHRS and CDR2 YFSETQ. The 5'RACE method, run with constant-segment primers, produced TCR alpha and TCR beta cDNA libraries (carrying sample barcodes and UMIs). TCRdb independently ran MiXCR on the 5' RACE reads; one entry per CDR3 protein. The sample yields 190,000 or so distinct CDR3 sequences, 10% seen once. Points on this clonotype: Its target is unknown.

The sample consisted of PBMCs or a T cell subset sorted from them (not recorded which). The sequence was collected from a man younger than 35 who had mild COVID-19 (a few samples of this study predate the infection). Cell type and time point are not known. J is TRBJ2-2 and V is TRBV5-1; 9 positions match TRBD1. Here the CDR3 reads CASTPVPGQGVTGELFF. The CDR3 DNA follows: TGCGCCAGCACCCCAGTTCCGGGACAGGGAGTCACCGGGGAGCTGTTTTTT.